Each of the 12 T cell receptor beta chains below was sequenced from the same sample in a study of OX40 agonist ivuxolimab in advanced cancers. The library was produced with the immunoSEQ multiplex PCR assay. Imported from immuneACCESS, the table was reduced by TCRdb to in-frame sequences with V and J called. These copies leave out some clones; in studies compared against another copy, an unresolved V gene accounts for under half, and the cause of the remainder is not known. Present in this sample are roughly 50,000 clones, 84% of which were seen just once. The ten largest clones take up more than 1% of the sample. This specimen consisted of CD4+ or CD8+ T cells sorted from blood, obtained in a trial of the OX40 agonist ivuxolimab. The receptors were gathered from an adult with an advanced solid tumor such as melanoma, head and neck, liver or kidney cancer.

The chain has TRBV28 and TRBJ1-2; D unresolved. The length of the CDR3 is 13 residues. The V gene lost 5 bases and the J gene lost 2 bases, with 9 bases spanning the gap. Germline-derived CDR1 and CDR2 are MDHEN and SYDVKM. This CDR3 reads CASSTMTNYGYTF. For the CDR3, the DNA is TGTGCCAGCAGTACAATGACCAACTATGGCTACACCTTC.

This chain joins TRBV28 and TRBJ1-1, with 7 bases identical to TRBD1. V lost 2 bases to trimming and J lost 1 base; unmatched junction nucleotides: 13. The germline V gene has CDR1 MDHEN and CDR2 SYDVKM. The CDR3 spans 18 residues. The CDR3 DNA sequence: TGTGCCAGCAGTTTAGGGTCTGGGACAGCCCTACCGAACACTGAAGCTTTCTTT. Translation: CASSLGSGTALPNTEAFF.

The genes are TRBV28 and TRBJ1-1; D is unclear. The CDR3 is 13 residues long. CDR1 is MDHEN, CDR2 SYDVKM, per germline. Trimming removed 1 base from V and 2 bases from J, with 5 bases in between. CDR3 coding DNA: TGTGCCAGCAGTTTATTAGGTAACACTGAAGCTTTCTTT. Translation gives CASSLLGNTEAFF.

In DNA form, the CDR3 reads TGTGCCAGCTCACCAGGAACCCGCATCGTTGTCCACGAGCAGTACTTC. Its translation is CASSPGTRIVVHEQYF. The chain employs TRBV18 and TRBJ2-7; D unresolved. Looked up from germline, CDR1 is KGHSH and CDR2 is LQKENI. There are 16 residues in the CDR3. V lost 2 bases and J 5 bases, leaving 19 bases between the germline ends. Variable domain in full (rest from reference TRBV18 and TRBJ2-7): NAGVMQNPRHLVRRRGQEARLRCSPMKGHSHVYWYRQLPEEGLKFMVYLQKENIIDESGMPKERFSAEFPKEGPSILRIQQVVRGDSAAYFCASSPGTRIVVHEQYFGPGTRLTVT.

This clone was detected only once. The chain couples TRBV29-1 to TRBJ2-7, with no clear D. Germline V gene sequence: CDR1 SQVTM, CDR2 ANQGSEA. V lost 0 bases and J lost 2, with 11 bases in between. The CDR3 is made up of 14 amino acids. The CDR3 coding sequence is TGCAGCGTTGAAGATCTCCGTGCACCCTACGAGCAGTACTTC. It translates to CSVEDLRAPYEQYF.

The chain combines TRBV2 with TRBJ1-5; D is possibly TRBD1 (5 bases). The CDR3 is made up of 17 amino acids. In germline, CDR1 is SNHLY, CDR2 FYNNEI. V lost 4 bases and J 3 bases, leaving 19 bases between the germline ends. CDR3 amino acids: CASSAHSPGTFNQPQHF. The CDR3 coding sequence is TGTGCCAGCAGTGCTCATTCTCCCGGGACCTTCAATCAGCCCCAGCATTTT.

The CDR3 DNA follows: TGTGCCAGCAGCTTGGAGGGGGTGAGTCATGGTGAGCAGTTCTTC. It codes for CASSLEGVSHGEQFF. The rearrangement joins TRBV5-6 to TRBJ2-1; possibly TRBD1 for D (6 bases). Germline values: CDR1 SGHDT, CDR2 YYEEEE. The CDR3 loop spans 15 amino acids. The ends were cut back, 0 bases at V and 9 bases at J, with 16 bases in the middle.

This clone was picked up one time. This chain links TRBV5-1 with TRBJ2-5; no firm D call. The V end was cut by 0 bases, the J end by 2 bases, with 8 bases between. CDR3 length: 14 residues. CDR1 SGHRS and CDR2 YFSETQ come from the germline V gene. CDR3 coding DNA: TGCGCCAGCAGCTTGGGTCCCCCACAAGAGACCCAGTACTTC. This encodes CASSLGPPQETQYF.

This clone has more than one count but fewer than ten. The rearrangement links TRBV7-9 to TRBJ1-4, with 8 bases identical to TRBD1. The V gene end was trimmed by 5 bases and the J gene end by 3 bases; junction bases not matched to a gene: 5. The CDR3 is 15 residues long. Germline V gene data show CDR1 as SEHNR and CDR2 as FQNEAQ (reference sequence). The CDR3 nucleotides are TGTGCCAGCAGCCTTCAACAGGGGGCTAATGAAAAACTGTTTTTT. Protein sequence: CASSLQQGANEKLFF.

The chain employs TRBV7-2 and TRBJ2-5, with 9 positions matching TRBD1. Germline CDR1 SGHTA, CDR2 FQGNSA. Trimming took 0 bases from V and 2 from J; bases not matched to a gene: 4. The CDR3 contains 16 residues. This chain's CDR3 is CASSLATGQGQETQYF. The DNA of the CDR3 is TGTGCCAGCAGCTTAGCGACCGGACAGGGGCAAGAGACCCAGTACTTC.

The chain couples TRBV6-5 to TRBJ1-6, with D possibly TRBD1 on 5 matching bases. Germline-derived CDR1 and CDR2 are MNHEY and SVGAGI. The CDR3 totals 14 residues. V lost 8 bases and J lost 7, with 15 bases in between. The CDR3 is CASGASKQNSPLHF. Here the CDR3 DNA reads TGTGCCAGCGGGGCGAGTAAACAGAATTCACCCCTCCACTTT.

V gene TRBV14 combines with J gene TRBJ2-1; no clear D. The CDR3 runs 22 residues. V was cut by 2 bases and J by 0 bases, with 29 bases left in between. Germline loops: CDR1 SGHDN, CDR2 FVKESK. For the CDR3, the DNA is TGTGCCAGCAGCCAAAGCCTTCTCCGGGTCCTTCACCGTTCTAGCTCCTACAATGAGCAGTTCTTC. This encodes CASSQSLLRVLHRSSSYNEQFF.